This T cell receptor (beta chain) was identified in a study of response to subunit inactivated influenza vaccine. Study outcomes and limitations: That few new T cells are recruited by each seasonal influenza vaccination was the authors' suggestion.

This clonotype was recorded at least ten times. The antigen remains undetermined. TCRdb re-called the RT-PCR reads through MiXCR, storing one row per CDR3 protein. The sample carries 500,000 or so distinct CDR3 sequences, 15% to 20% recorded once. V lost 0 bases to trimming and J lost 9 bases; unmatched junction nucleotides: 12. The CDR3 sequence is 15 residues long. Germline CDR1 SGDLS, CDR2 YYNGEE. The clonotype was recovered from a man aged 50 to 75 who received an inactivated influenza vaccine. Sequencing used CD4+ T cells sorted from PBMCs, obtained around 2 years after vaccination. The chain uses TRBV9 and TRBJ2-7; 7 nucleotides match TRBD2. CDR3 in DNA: TGTGCCAGCAGCGTAGATCCACAGCGGGGCCCACGGCAGTACTTC. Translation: CASSVDPQRGPRQYF.